The 21 T cell receptor beta chains in this list originate from one sample, sequenced in a study of T cells of healthy individuals. TCRdb processed the 5' RACE reads anew with MiXCR; each CDR3 protein has one entry. The data hold around 53,000 distinct CDR3 sequences, with about 15% observed a single time. The receptors were sampled from a human donor in good health.

The V and J genes are TRBV7-9 and TRBJ2-7; 12 bases match TRBD2. The germline gives CDR1 SEHNR, CDR2 FQNEAQ (reference sequence). V was clipped by 2 bases and J by 7 bases; unmatched bases: 9. The CDR3 has 16 amino acids. The CDR3 sequence is CASSLITSGRTQEQYF. The CDR3, as DNA: TGTGCCAGCAGCTTAATCACTAGCGGGAGGACTCAAGAGCAGTACTTC.

V gene TRBV7-9 combines with J gene TRBJ2-7; 7 positions agree with TRBD1. V was pared by 5 bases and J by 4 bases, with 23 bases of the junction left unmatched. CDR1 and CDR2 from the germline V gene are SEHNR and FQNEAQ (reference sequence). The CDR3 has 19 residues. CDR3 sequence reads: CASSVTTTHRGSPSYEQYF. CDR3 nucleotides: TGTGCCAGCAGCGTAACAACGACCCACAGGGGTTCTCCCAGTTACGAGCAGTACTTC.

In DNA form, the CDR3 reads TGTGCCAGCAGCTTACCCGGGCATGACGAGCAGTACTTC. It yields the protein CASSLPGHDEQYF. The genes are TRBV7-8 and TRBJ2-7; D is undetermined. In germline, CDR1 is SGHVS, CDR2 FQNEAQ. The germline V and J ends were trimmed by 2 bases and 5 bases, with 10 bases remaining between them. This CDR3 spans 13 amino acids.

This clonotype was observed a handful of times. CDR3 sequence (DNA): TGTGCCAGCAGCCCGCGGGACTCGAGCACCGAGCAGTACTTC. Translating gives CASSPRDSSTEQYF. J is TRBJ2-7 and V is TRBV7-9; maybe TRBD2 (6 bases). In germline, CDR1 is SEHNR, CDR2 FQNEAQ (reference sequence). This CDR3 is 14 amino acids long. Trimming shortened V by 5 bases and J by 6 bases, and 17 bases separated the two germline ends.

This clonotype has a single count. A much bigger clone sits one base away, suggesting this may be a read error. V usage is TRBV12-3 or TRBV12-4 and J usage is TRBJ2-3; D may be TRBD2 (6 bases). The CDR3 spans 13 residues. CDR3 nucleotides: TGTGCCAGCAGTTTAGCGGTCCGGGGGACGCGGTATTTT. Protein: CASSLAVRGTRYF.

Ten or more counts support this clonotype. The gene calls are TRBV29-1 and TRBJ2-1, with TRBD2 identical over 7 bases. Unmatched junction bases numbered 7, after V lost 1 base and J lost 4 bases. The CDR3 spans 15 residues. Germline CDR1 reads SQVTM; CDR2 reads ANQGSEA. CDR3 residues: CSVEGVSGPYNEQFF. CDR3 bases: TGCAGCGTTGAAGGTGTTAGCGGGCCTTACAATGAGCAGTTCTTC.

This clonotype came up many times. The rearrangement links TRBV5-1 to TRBJ2-7; TRBD1 matches at 9 bases. Germline CDR1 is SGHRS and CDR2 is YFSETQ. The V segment lost 4 bases and the J segment 5 bases; nucleotides outside the gene matches: 10. The CDR3 is made up of 15 amino acids. In DNA, the CDR3 is TGCGCCAGCAGCGTCACAGGGGGCGGCAGTAACGAGCAGTACTTC. This encodes CASSVTGGGSNEQYF.

For this clonotype: A read error may be the cause here, since a much bigger clone is one base away. The chain is built from TRBV4-3 and TRBJ2-7, with D possibly matching TRBD2 (6 bases). Trimming removed 0 bases at V and 3 bases at J, with 12 bases between. CDR1 is LGHNA, CDR2 YSLEER, per germline. This CDR3 contains 15 residues. The CDR3 region has the DNA TGCGCCAGCAGCCAAGAGCAGGGACTCCACTACGAGCAGTACTTC. Protein product: CASSQEQGLHYEQYF.

Points on this clonotype: One base away lies a much larger clone, so this may be a sequencing read error. This chain connects TRBV20-1 to TRBJ2-1, with TRBD2 matching 10 bases. Germline CDR1 and CDR2: DFQATT and SNEGSKA (reference sequence). The CDR3 has 14 amino acids. Trimming at V came to 2 bases and at J to 5 bases, leaving 3 bases not matched to a gene. The CDR3: CSARRLAGDNEQFF. The DNA for the CDR3 is TGCAGTGCTAGACGGCTAGCGGGGGACAATGAGCAGTTCTTC.

This clonotype has at least ten counts. The chain employs TRBV5-1 and TRBJ1-1; D call uncertain. The V gene's germline CDR1 is SGHRS and CDR2 YFSETQ. This CDR3 contains 15 residues. V dropped 0 bases and J dropped 0 bases, with 9 bases sitting between them. Written as DNA, the CDR3 is TGCGCCAGCAGCTTGGGGTCAGTACTGAACACTGAAGCTTTCTTT. Its translation: CASSLGSVLNTEAFF.

Ten or more counts support this clonotype. The genes are TRBV30 and TRBJ1-1, with D maybe TRBD1 (5 bases). The CDR3 consists of 13 residues. Trimming stripped 4 bases from V and 0 bases from J, with 9 bases between. The V gene's germline CDR1 is GTSNPN and CDR2 SVGIG (reference sequence). The CDR3 here is CAWTRGMNTEAFF. CDR3 coding DNA: TGTGCCTGGACCCGGGGGATGAACACTGAAGCTTTCTTT.

This clonotype appeared many times. The rearrangement links TRBV28 to TRBJ2-3; a weak D match, TRBD2 (6 bases). V lost 7 bases, J lost 2 bases, and 13 bases lay in between. This CDR3 region has 14 residues. Germline CDR1 and CDR2: MDHEN and SYDVKM. CDR3 in amino acids: CASTKLAPTDTQYF. For the CDR3, the DNA is TGTGCCAGCACGAAACTAGCCCCCACAGATACGCAGTATTTT.

The rearrangement links TRBV7-2 to TRBJ1-2, with D possibly matching TRBD1 (5 bases). This CDR3 is 16 amino acids long. The germline V and J ends were trimmed by 2 bases and 7 bases, with 20 bases remaining between them. Germline V gene sequence: CDR1 SGHTA, CDR2 FQGNSA. Written as DNA, the CDR3 is TGTGCCAGCAGCTTAAACCGGGGTGTCTTCGGGGCTGGCTACACCTTC. It codes for CASSLNRGVFGAGYTF.

V and J are TRBV5-4 and TRBJ2-7; TRBD2 might be the D (6 bases). Trimming cost V 4 bases and J 9 bases, with 23 bases left between them. Germline V CDR1 and CDR2: SGHNT, YYREEE (reference sequence). There are 15 residues in the CDR3. The CDR3: CASSQLASGVEVQYF. The CDR3 nucleotides read TGTGCCAGCAGCCAACTGGCCTCGGGGGTAGAGGTGCAGTACTTC.

This clonotype has at least ten counts. The chain carries TRBV5-1 and TRBJ1-1; D is ambiguous. Deletions cut 0 bases from V and 1 base from J, with 7 bases between. Germline V lookup: CDR1 SGHRS, CDR2 YFSETQ. CDR3 length equals 14 residues. CDR3 region: CASSLAQTNTEAFF. DNA for the CDR3: TGCGCCAGCAGCTTGGCACAGACGAACACTGAAGCTTTCTTT.

This clonotype was seen only a few times. The chain carries TRBV9 and TRBJ2-3; 7 bases line up with TRBD1. The CDR3 totals 16 residues. The ends lost 4 bases at V and 0 bases at J; junction bases unmatched: 8. Per germline, CDR1 SGDLS and CDR2 YYNGEE. The CDR3 loop is CASSLDRVHSTDTQYF. CDR3 in DNA: TGTGCCAGCAGCCTTGACAGGGTCCATAGCACAGATACGCAGTATTTT.

This clonotype was seen a handful of times. V gene TRBV29-1 combines with J gene TRBJ1-5; D is uncertain. The CDR3 sequence is 14 residues long. CDR1 and CDR2 (germline): SQVTM, ANQGSEA. V lost 4 bases and J 3 bases, leaving 13 bases between the germline ends. The CDR3: CSVAGGSNNQPQHF. DNA for the CDR3: TGCAGCGTTGCGGGCGGGAGTAACAATCAGCCCCAGCATTTT.

The chain joins TRBV30 to TRBJ2-1, with 10 bases identical to TRBD2. V dropped 3 bases and J dropped 7; count of bases not matched to a gene: 6. This CDR3 region has 14 residues. CDR1 is GTSNPN, CDR2 SVGIG, per germline (reference sequence). The CDR3 spells CAWSGTSVKNEQFF. CDR3 bases: TGTGCCTGGAGCGGGACTAGCGTTAAAAATGAGCAGTTCTTC.

The sample holds many counts of this clonotype. The gene calls are TRBV6-5 and TRBJ1-1; D gene unclear. The CDR3 consists of 13 residues. Deletions cut 5 bases from V and 0 bases from J, with 7 bases between. Germline loops: CDR1 MNHEY, CDR2 SVGAGI. The CDR3 sequence: CASSAPLNTEAFF. CDR3 DNA sequence: TGTGCCAGCAGTGCACCACTGAACACTGAAGCTTTCTTT.

This clonotype came up many times. This sequence joins TRBV7-9 and TRBJ2-3; D possibly corresponds to TRBD2 (7 bases). CDR3 length: 14 amino acids. V lost 5 bases to trimming and J lost 6 bases, with 15 bases between them. Germline V gene lookup returns CDR1 SEHNR and CDR2 FQNEAQ (reference sequence). The CDR3 spells CASSLGGASDTQYF. For the CDR3, the DNA is TGTGCCAGCAGCCTGGGGGGGGCGTCGGATACGCAGTATTTT.

This clonotype has ten or more counts. As DNA, the CDR3 is TGTGCCAGCAGTCCCCGTACTAACTATGGCTACACCTTC. Amino acids: CASSPRTNYGYTF. V and J are TRBV12-3 or TRBV12-4 and TRBJ1-2, with D hard to call. CDR3 size: 13 residues. Trimming took 5 bases from V and 0 from J, leaving 7 bases between them.